This T cell receptor (beta chain) was recovered during a study of shared clonotypes between healthy human individuals (dated by TCRdb to the early 2020s). As for the study more broadly: The cohort included a few men and a couple of women between 18 and 49 years of age. Per donor, three plates each were used for CD4 naive and CD4 memory, two for CD8 naive, and one for CD8 memory. The study deeply sequenced blood TCR repertoires of about 5 healthy adults to estimate repertoire size and the extent of clonotype sharing between individuals. Libraries were prepared and TCR repertoires were sequenced by different laboratories using diverse techniques, in order to increase sequencing depth and limit assay-specific biases. Per donor, leukapheresis produced somewhere between about 0.94 and 8.9 billion PBMCs.

Summary of the overall study and its limitations: Sampling was restricted to blood, and TCR repertoires in tissue are likely to differ from TCR repertoires in blood. Estimated clonotype richness was generally larger for naive than for memory subsets. Even with the large sequencing depth, rarefaction of the sorted-subset datasets indicated that sequencing was incomplete. Because the study included a small number of donors, the genetic and exposure-history diversity represented was limited. Roughly 5.2% of naive CD4, 3% to 3.5% of naive CD8, about 2.5% of memory CD4, and less than 0.45% of memory CD8 clonotypes were shared across several donors. Pairwise subsampling indicated that sequencing depth was expected to affect the degree of clonotype sharing among donors. Higher generation probabilities were observed for clonotypes shared by all four sorted-subset donors than for non-shared clonotypes.

The germline V gene (reference sequence) supplies CDR1 MNHEY and CDR2 SMNVEV. The junction shows trimming of 10 bases on V and 5 bases on J, plus 11 bases between the germline ends. The CDR3, cysteine through phenylalanine, is 11 amino acids long. The retained sequence is limited to the CDR3, 33 bases, with the frame set at the first base. TCR CDR3 regions were amplified from genomic DNA by multiplex PCR using the deep immunoSEQ assay. Extracted genomic DNA from each cell subset was spread evenly across all wells of several immunoSEQ 96-well plates, with each plate serving as a replicate. Each replicate PCR for sorted subsets received about 210 ng genomic DNA, equal to tens of thousands of T cell genomes. Purified libraries were measured with a Qubit 3.0 fluorometer, size-checked on a Bioanalyzer 2100, and measured again with the KAPA Library Quantification kit. Every immunoSEQ 96-well plate was sequenced on a separate single-read 150-cycle Illumina NextSeq 550 flow cell. For the original study's pipeline: Because the immunoSEQ output included only junctional sequences and no quality scores, the filtering could not be the same as the filtering used for full-length reads. To assign V/J genes and CDR3, sequences were annotated using PyIR, a Python wrapper for IgBLAST v1.9, with IMGT germline references. Reads were removed for weak V/J assignments (E-value above 1e-6), missing CDR3, stop codons, out-of-frame junctions, or ambiguous translated residues. V3J clonotypes were defined by identical inferred V gene, J gene, and CDR3 amino acid sequence. Percentage overlap between repertoires was calculated by dividing the number of shared unique clonotypes by the size of the smaller repertoire. Richness of each repertoire was evaluated using RTK rarefaction, the Chao1 estimator, and Recon v2.1 estimates of unobserved clonotypes. Generation probabilities for all TCRbeta clonotypes obtained by the gDNA method from four donors were computed using OLGA. TCRdb stores this immuneACCESS table with in-frame sequences only. Part of the clones is absent; in the studies checked, under half of the shortfall reflects unresolved V genes, and no reason is known for the rest. V and J calls and clone size follow that table, whereas D and trimming were derived from the DNA. Present in this sample are 2 million or so clones, about 94% of which were seen just once. 0.9% to 1.4% of the sample rests with the top ten.

With respect to this clone: The specificity of this receptor is unknown. Base qualities were left out, and no much larger clone turns up one base away.

CD8 naive samples consisted of CD45RO-negative cells that were positively selected for CCR7, yielding a CD45RA+CCR7+ population without TemRA cells. Donors were healthy HIV-negative adults with no recently reported acute infections or vaccinations. Every donor was a Caucasian adult living in Nashville, Tennessee, USA. Blood was obtained by leukapheresis, after which PBMCs were separated by Ficoll-Histopaque density gradient centrifugation and cryopreserved in liquid nitrogen vapor phase. Analytical flow cytometry was used to check the purity and quantity of every magnetically sorted T cell population. Genomic DNA was isolated from each sorted fraction and quantified by UV absorbance on a Nanodrop 2000c.

This receptor chain uses TRBV27 and TRBJ2-5; matching of 5 bases hints at TRBD2 as the D gene. The sequence was collected from a man younger than 35 in good health. Sequencing was done on a sample of naive CD8+ T cells sorted from blood. The sample's cell subset or site, from its label and the paper: CD45RA+CCR7+. The sequence in DNA is TGTGCCACTCACTCGGGGGAGACCCAGTACTTC. This sequence encodes CATHSGETQYF.